This TCR beta chain emerged from a study of blood T cell repertoires in COVID-19. Study at large: Sites in the United States, Italy and Spain provided acute and convalescent COVID-19 samples.

In the authors' methods: Amplification of reference gene primers provided the estimated nucleated cell counts. The table came from immunoSEQ multiplex PCR; TCRdb's copy has only in-frame clones and leaves some out. V and J calls and clone size are those listed in that table; D and trimming were worked out from the DNA. This sample yields approximately 170,000 clones, of which around 88% are seen a single time; roughly 19% belongs to the top ten. V was shortened by 8 bases and J by 0 bases, with 14 bases between the two germline ends. The length of the CDR3 is 15 residues. Germline V lookup: CDR1 SEHNR, CDR2 FQNEAQ (reference sequence).

Sequencing was done on a sample of peripheral blood. The rearrangement links TRBV7-9 to TRBJ2-1; D is unclear. This sequence originates from a woman between 70 and 85 years old who had recovered from COVID-19. The CDR3 DNA sequence: TGTGCCAGCGGCCACTACCCCAGCTCCTACAATGAGCAGTTCTTC. As protein: CASGHYPSSYNEQFF.